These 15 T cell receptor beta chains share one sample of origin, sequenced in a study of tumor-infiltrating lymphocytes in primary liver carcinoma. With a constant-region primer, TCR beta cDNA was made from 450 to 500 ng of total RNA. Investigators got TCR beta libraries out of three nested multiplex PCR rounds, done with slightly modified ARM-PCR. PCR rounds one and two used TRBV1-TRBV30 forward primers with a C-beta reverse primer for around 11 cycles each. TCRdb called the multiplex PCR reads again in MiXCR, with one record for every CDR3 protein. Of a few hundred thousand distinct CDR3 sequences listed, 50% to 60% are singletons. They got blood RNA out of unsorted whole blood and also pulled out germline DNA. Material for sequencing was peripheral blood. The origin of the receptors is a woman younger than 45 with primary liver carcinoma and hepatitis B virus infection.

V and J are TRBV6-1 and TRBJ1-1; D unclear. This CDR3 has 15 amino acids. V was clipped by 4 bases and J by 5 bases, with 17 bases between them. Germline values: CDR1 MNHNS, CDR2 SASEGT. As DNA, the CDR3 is TGTGCCAGCAGTGGGGGTTTGGTGGGTGTGACTGAAGCTTTCTTT. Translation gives CASSGGLVGVTEAFF.

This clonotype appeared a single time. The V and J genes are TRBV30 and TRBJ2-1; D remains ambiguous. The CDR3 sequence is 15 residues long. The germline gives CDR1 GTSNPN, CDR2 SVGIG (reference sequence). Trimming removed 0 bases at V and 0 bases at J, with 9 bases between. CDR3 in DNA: TGTGCCTGGAGTGTAGGGAATGGCTCCTACAATGAGCAGTTCTTC. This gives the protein CAWSVGNGSYNEQFF. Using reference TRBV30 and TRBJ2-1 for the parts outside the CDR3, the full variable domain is SQTIHQWPATLVQPVGSPLSLECTVEGTSNPNLYWYRQAAGRGLQLLFYSVGIGQISSEVPQNLSASRPQDRQFILSSKKLLLSDSGFYLCAWSVGNGSYNEQFFGPGTRLTVL.

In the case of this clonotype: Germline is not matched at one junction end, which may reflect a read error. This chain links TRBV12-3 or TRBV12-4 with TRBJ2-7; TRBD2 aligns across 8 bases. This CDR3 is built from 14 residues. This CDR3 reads CANTRSGSTHERYF. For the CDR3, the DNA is TGTGCCAACACCCGAAGCGGGAGCACCCACGAGCGGTACTTC.

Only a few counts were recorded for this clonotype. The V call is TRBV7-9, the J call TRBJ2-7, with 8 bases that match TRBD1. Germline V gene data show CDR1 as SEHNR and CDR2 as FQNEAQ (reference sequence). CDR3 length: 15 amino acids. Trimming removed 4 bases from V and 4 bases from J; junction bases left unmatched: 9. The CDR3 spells CASSSDRGVGYEQYF. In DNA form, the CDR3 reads TGTGCCAGCAGCTCCGACAGGGGAGTTGGGTACGAGCAGTACTTC.

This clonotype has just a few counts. The CDR3 protein is CASSLARTGVQPQHF. The CDR3 nucleotides are TGTGCCAGCAGTTTAGCGCGGACAGGGGTCCAGCCCCAGCATTTT. The chain carries TRBV12-3 or TRBV12-4 and TRBJ1-5; 9 positions match TRBD1. This CDR3 has 15 amino acids. Trimming cost V 0 bases and J 7 bases; bases outside gene matches: 4.

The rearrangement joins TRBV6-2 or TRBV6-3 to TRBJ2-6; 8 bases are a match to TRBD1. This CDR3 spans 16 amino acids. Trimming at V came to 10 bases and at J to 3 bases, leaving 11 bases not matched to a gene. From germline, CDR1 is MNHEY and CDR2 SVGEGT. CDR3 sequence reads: CATGPQGAYGANVLTF. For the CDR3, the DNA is TGTGCCACCGGACCGCAGGGGGCGTATGGGGCCAACGTCCTGACTTTC.

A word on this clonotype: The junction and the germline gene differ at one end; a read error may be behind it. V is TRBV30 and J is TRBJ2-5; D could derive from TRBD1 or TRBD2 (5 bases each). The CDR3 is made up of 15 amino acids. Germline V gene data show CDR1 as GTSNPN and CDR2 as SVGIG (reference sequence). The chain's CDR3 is CDWSGTDNRRETQYF. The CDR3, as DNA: TGTGACTGGAGTGGGACCGATAATAGGAGAGAGACCCAGTACTTC.

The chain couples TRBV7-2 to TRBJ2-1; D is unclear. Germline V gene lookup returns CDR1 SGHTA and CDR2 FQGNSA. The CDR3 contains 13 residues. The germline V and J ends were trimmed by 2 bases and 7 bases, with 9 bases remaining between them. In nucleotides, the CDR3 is TGTGCCAGCAGCTTAAAGGGCACGAATGAGCAGTTCTTC. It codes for CASSLKGTNEQFF.

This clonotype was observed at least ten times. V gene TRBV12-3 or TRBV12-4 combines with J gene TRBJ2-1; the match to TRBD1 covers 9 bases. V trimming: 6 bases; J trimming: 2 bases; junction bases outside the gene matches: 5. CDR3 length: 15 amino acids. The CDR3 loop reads CASSHRDRAYNEQFF. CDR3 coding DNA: TGTGCCAGCAGCCACCGGGACAGGGCCTACAATGAGCAGTTCTTC.

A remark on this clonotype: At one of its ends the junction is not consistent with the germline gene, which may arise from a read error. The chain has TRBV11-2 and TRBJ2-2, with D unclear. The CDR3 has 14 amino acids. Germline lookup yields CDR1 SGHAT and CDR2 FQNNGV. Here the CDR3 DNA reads TGTGCCAGCAGTTCTGGGCCAAACACCAGGGAGCTGTTTTTT. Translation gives CASSSGPNTRELFF.

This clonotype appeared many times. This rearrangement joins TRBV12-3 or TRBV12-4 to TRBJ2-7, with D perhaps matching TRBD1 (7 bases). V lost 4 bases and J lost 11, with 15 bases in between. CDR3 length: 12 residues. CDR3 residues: CASSSAGGSKYF. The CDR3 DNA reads TGTGCCAGCAGTTCGGCAGGGGGGAGTAAGTACTTC.

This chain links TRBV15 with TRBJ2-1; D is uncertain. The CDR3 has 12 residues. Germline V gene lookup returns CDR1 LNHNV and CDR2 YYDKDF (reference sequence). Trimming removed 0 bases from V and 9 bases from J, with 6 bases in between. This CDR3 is CATSRDSLEQFF. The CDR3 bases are TGTGCCACCAGCAGAGATTCTCTTGAGCAGTTCTTC.

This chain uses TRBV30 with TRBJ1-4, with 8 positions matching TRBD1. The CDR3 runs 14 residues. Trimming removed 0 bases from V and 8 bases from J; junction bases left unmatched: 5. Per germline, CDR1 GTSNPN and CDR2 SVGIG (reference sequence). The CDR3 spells CAWSVQGGREKLFF. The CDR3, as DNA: TGTGCCTGGAGTGTACAGGGGGGTCGGGAAAAACTGTTTTTT.

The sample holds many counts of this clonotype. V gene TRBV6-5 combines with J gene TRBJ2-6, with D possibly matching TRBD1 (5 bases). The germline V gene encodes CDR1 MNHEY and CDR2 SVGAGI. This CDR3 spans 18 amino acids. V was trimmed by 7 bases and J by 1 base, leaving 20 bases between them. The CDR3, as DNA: TGTGCCAGCATCCGACAGTTCCCTAGTAAATCTGGGGCCAACGTCCTGACTTTC. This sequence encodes CASIRQFPSKSGANVLTF.

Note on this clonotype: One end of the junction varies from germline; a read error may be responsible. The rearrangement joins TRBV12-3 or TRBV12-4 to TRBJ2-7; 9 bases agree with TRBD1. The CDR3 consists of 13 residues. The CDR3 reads CASSSQGAYEQHF. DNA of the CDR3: TGTGCCAGCAGCTCACAGGGGGCCTACGAGCAGCACTTC.